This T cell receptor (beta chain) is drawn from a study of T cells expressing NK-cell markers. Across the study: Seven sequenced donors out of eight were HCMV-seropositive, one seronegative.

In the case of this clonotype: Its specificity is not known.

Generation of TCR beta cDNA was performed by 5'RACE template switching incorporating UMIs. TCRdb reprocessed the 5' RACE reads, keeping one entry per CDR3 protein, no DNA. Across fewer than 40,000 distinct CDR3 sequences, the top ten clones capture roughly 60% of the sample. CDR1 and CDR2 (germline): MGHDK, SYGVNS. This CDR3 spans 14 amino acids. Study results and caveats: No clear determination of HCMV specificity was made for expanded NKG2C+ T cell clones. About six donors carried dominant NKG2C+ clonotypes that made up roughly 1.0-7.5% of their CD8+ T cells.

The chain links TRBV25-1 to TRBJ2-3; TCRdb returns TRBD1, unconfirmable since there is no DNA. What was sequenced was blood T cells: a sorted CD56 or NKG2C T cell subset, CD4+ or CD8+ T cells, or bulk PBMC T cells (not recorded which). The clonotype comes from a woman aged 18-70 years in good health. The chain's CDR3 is CASSGGGDTDTQYF.